This T cell receptor beta chain originates from a study of T cell responses to AZD1222 COVID-19 vaccine (TCRdb year 2021). A note on the overall study: AZD1222 recipients with second doses at about 4 weeks or about 12 weeks were pooled, because spike-specific TCR depth and breadth did not differ between schedules. Trial participants were enrolled by age into subgroups of 18-55, 56-69 and 70-plus years, and 148, 28 and 57 TCR-sequenced participants, respectively, were included in these subgroups. TCR sequencing covered 233 trial participants: approximately 200 given two doses of AZD1222 and 26 given two doses of MenACWY control vaccine. Study-wide findings and limitations: In the small 56-69-year group, the increase in depth fell short of significance, most likely because of low power. After two AZD1222 doses, spike-specific TCR breadth and depth were significantly higher than at day 0 and than in MenACWY recipients. Participants were mostly white British and included more females than males, and it was suggested by the authors that clonal diversity may have been underestimated. Reportedly, almost half of the unique spike-specific TCRs recognized epitopes lying outside the regions that are mutated in the B.1.351 and B.1.1.7 variants. Only five to seven AZD1222 recipients were SARS-CoV-2 seropositive at baseline, limiting conclusions about previously exposed vaccinees. No day 14 peak-response samples were available, so repertoires were characterized only after the peak T cell response. CD4 TCRs associated with the vaccine covered the entire spike protein, and the dominant responses were in regions 160-218 and 743-854.

In the case of this clone: This receptor's antigen is unknown. One base away there is no much larger clone; base qualities are not given.

The intended sense of this specimen's time point label: baseline before first vaccination. Vaccinee samples came from UK trials COV001 and COV002, including a single-blind randomized controlled phase 2/3 trial of AZD1222 (ChAdOx1 nCoV-19) in healthy adults. Trial participant PBMC samples were collected at day 0 and day 28 after the second dose for TCRbeta chain sequencing. The CDR3 regions of human TCRbeta chains were analyzed by immunosequencing. The original methods were these. Repertoire TCRs were matched against a reference library of SARS-CoV-2-specific TCRs generated with the MIRA antigen-specificity platform. Breadth meant the fraction of unique TCRs that were SARS-CoV-2-associated, whereas depth meant the fraction of total T cells that were SARS-CoV-2-associated. Using the MIRA data, each spike-specific TCR was mapped to the spike region that the TCR reacts to and placed in a CD4 or CD8 class. Log10-transformed breadth and depth values were compared by one-way ANOVA with Sidak's multiple comparisons tests. Sourced from immuneACCESS, this table was stored by TCRdb with only in-frame sequences that have V and J called. A share of the clones is absent; for the studies checked, an unresolved V gene accounts for under half, and the remainder has no known explanation. V and J calls and clone size are those listed in that table; D and trimming were worked out from the DNA. The sample table shows some 200,000 clones, and approximately 91% are seen once. Roughly 0.98% of the sample is held by the ten biggest clonotypes.

The sample consisted of peripheral blood, taken on day 0 of AZD1222 vaccination. The clonotype comes from an adult in good health.

The DNA sequence is TGTGCCAGCAGCTTAGCTCCTAGCGCTACAAGCTCCTACAATGAGCAGTTCTTC. The encoded protein is CASSLAPSATSSYNEQFF. The chain links TRBV11-3 with TRBJ2-1; TRBD2 could be the D gene, as 6 bases match. The CDR1 and CDR2 encoded by the germline V gene are SGHNT and YENEEA. The trim is 1 base for V and 0 bases for J, with a gap of 16 bases between the germline ends. Its CDR3 holds 18 amino acids, cysteine through phenylalanine. Only the CDR3 DNA stays, 54 bases, in frame from base 1.